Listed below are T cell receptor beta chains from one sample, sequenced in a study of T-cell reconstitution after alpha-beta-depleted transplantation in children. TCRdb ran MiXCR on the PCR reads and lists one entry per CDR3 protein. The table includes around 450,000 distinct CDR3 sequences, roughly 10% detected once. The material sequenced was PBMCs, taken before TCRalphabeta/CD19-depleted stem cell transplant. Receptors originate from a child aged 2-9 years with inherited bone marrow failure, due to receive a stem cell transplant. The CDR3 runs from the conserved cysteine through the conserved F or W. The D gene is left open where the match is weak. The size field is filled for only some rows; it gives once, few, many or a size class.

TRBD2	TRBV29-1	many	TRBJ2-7	TGCAGCGGCCGATCCGGACCGGGACTAGCGGGTTACGAGCAGTACTTC	CSGRSGPGLAGYEQYF
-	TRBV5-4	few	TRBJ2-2	TGTGCCAGCAGTAATCCCGGGGAGCTGTTTTTT	CASSNPGELFF
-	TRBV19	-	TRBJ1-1	TGTGCCAGTGTGGGGCACACTGAAGCTTTCTTT	CASVGHTEAFF
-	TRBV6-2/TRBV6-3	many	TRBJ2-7	TGTGCCAGCAGCCGGACGGAATTCTACGAGCAGTACTTC	CASSRTEFYEQYF
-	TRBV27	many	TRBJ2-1	TGTGCCAGCAGTTACCCAGGGACCTACAATGAGCAGTTCTTC	CASSYPGTYNEQFF
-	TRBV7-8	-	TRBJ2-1	TGTGCCAGCAGCTTAGACATAGGGGTCTACAATGAGCAGTTCTTC	CASSLDIGVYNEQFF
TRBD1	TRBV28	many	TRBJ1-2	TGTGCCAGCAGTCCCCGTCGGACAGGGTGGAACGGCTACACCTTC	CASSPRRTGWNGYTF
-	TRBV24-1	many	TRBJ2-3	TGTGCCACCAGTGATTTGCCTTACCCGGGGCGGGAGCAGTATTTT	CATSDLPYPGREQYF
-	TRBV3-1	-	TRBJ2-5	TGTGCCAGCAGCCAACTCTCCGCAGGGGAAGAGACCCAGTACTTC	CASSQLSAGEETQYF
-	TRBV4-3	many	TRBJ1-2	TGCGCCAGCAGCCAAGTCGGGACACAGACTTACTATGGCTACACCTTC	CASSQVGTQTYYGYTF
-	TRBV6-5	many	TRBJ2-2	TGTGCCAGCAGTTTACGGACTGACAGTTCGGCGAACACCGGGGAGCTGTTTTTT	CASSLRTDSSANTGELFF
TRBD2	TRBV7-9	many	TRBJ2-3	TGTGCCAGCAGCCCGAGACTAGCGGGAGGACGAGATACGCAGTATTTT	CASSPRLAGGRDTQYF
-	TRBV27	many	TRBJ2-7	TGTGCCAGCAGTCCTGCCCGCGGATCGGCCTACGAGCAGTACTTC	CASSPARGSAYEQYF
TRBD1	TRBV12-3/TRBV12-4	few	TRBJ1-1	TGTGCCAGCGGAAACCGGGACAGGGGCACTGAAGCTTTCTTT	CASGNRDRGTEAFF
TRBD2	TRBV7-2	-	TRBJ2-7	TGTGCCAGCAGCCGAAGGACTAGCGGGAGGTACGAGCAGTACTTC	CASSRRTSGRYEQYF
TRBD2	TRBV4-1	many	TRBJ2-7	TGCGCCAGCAGCCAACAGCTAGCGGGGCGCTACGAGCAGTACTTC	CASSQQLAGRYEQYF
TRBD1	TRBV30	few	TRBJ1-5	TGTGCCTGGAGTCTAGACAGGGGGCGCGGTCAGCCCCAGCATTTT	CAWSLDRGRGQPQHF
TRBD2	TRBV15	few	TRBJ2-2	TGTGCCACCAGCGGAAGAGCGGGATCGACCGGGGAGCTGTTTTTT	CATSGRAGSTGELFF
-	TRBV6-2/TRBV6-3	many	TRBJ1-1	TGTGCCAGCAGTTACCCGAACACTGAAGCTTTCTTT	CASSYPNTEAFF
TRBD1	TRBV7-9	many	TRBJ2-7	TGTGCCAGCAGCACGGACAGGGAGCTTTCCTACGAGCAGTACTTC	CASSTDRELSYEQYF
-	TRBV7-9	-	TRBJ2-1	TGTGCCAGCAGTCCCGGTATCAATGAGCAGTTCTTC	CASSPGINEQFF
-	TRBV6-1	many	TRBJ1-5	TGTGCCAGCACGGTGACAGATTATAGCAATCAGCCCCAGCATTTT	CASTVTDYSNQPQHF
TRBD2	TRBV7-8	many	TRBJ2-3	TGTGCCAGCAGCCCGTCTGGACCTAGCGGTTATCACTTTTTT	CASSPSGPSGYHFF
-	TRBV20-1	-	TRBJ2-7	TGCAGTGCTAGGGTAACTAGCGGAGTCAGGGGGCACGAGCAGTACTTC	CSARVTSGVRGHEQYF
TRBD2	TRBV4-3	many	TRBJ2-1	TGCGCCAGCAGCCCAGCGTCCGTAGCGGGATGGCAGTTCTTC	CASSPASVAGWQFF
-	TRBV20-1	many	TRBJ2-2	TGCAGTGCTAGAGATCTCGACACCGGGGAGCTGTTTTTT	CSARDLDTGELFF
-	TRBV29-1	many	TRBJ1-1	TGCAGCGTTGGGGACAAAATAGGCACTGAAGCTTTCTTT	CSVGDKIGTEAFF
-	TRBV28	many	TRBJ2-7	TGTGCCAGCAGTTTAACGTTAGGGACCGCATCTCGGGAGCAGTACTTC	CASSLTLGTASREQYF
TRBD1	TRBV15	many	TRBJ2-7	TGTGCCACCAGCCGCCTCGTGGGACAGGGATTCTACGAGCAGTACTTC	CATSRLVGQGFYEQYF
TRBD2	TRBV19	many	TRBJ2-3	TGTGCCAGTAGTATTTTAGCGGGGCAAGATACGCAGTATTTT	CASSILAGQDTQYF
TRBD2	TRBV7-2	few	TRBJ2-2	TGTGCCAGCAGCTTAAAAGCGGGAGCGGACACCGGGGAGCTGTTTTTT	CASSLKAGADTGELFF
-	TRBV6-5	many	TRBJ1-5	TGTGCCAGCAGTTACTCACAGGACAATCAGCCCCAGCATTTT	CASSYSQDNQPQHF
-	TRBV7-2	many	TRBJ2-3	TGTGCCAGCAGCTTTCTAAGTGGTTCAGATACGCAGTATTTT	CASSFLSGSDTQYF
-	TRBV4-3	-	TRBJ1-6	TGCGCCAGCAGCCAAGACGACCTCAGGGGCTATTCACCCCTCCACTTT	CASSQDDLRGYSPLHF
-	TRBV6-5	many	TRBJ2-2	TGTGCCAGCAGTTACCTAAAAAGGGTCGGGGAGCTGTTTTTT	CASSYLKRVGELFF